A selection of T cell receptor beta chains follows, all from one sample in a study of blood T cells in healthy people across ages. Each CDR3 protein is one row after TCRdb ran MiXCR on the 5' RACE reads. The sample consists of some 1.7 million distinct CDR3 sequences, 25% to 30% of them appearing once. Sequenced: blood. Receptor source: a woman aged 30 to 39 in good health. Both conserved end residues are part of each CDR3. A D gene is named only where the DNA matches it firmly. Size is stated for part of the rows, as once, few or many counts, or as a class when the clone is expanded.

TRBJ2-1 TRBD1 . TRBV7-9 TGTGCCAGCAGCTTAGAGAGACAGGGGGCCTACAATGAGCAGTTCTTC CASSLERQGAYNEQFF
TRBJ1-1 TRBD1 few TRBV5-1 TGCGCTAGCAGCTTACAGGGGTTCGGTGAAGCTTTCTTT CASSLQGFGEAFF
TRBJ1-5 TRBD1 few TRBV20-1 TGCAGTGCTAGATCCGGGACAGGATATAGCAATCAGCCCCAGCATTTT CSARSGTGYSNQPQHF
TRBJ2-5 . . TRBV5-1 TGCGCCAGCAGCCCCAACCGGGTCGGGCAAGAGACCCAGTACTTC CASSPNRVGQETQYF
TRBJ2-3 . many TRBV20-1 TGCAGTGGATCGGACGGAAGCACAGATACGCAGTATTTT CSGSDGSTDTQYF
TRBJ1-2 . . TRBV19 TGTGCCAGTAGAAGTGAAAGGGATGGCTACACCTTC CASRSERDGYTF
TRBJ2-3 TRBD2 few TRBV6-6 TGTGCCAGCAGAAAGGGACTAGCGGGCAGTACCACAGATACGCAGTATTTT CASRKGLAGSTTDTQYF
TRBJ1-2 TRBD1 . TRBV20-1 TGCAGTGCTGGAGATTTGGCCAGGGGGTACTACGGCTACACCTTC CSAGDLARGYYGYTF
TRBJ2-3 . few TRBV7-8 TGTGCCAGCAGCAATCAGGGACCCCGAGATACGCAGTATTTT CASSNQGPRDTQYF
TRBJ2-7 . . TRBV6-5 TGTGCCAGCATGGTTGCACTACATCTAGAGCAGTACTTC CASMVALHLEQYF
TRBJ2-5 TRBD2 many TRBV3-1 TGTGCCAGCAGCCAAGACCTAGCGGCGTCTCGGACCCAGTACTTC CASSQDLAASRTQYF
TRBJ1-5 TRBD1 . TRBV10-3 TGTGCCATCAGTGTGACAGGGGATCAGCCCCAGCATTTT CAISVTGDQPQHF
TRBJ2-3 . few TRBV10-3 TGTGCCATCAGTGAAACAAAAACAAGGGGCGCATTAGATACGCAGTATTTT CAISETKTRGALDTQYF
TRBJ2-5 TRBD2 few TRBV5-1 TGCGCCAGCAGCCCTAGCGGTATCGGGCCAGAGACCCAGTACTTC CASSPSGIGPETQYF
TRBJ1-2 . . TRBV6-1 TGTGCCAGCCGGGCCAATAACTATGGCTACACCTTC CASRANNYGYTF
TRBJ1-6 . few TRBV12-3/TRBV12-4 TGTGCCAGCAGTATGACAGGCGTTGGGAATTCACCCCTCCACTTT CASSMTGVGNSPLHF
TRBJ1-1 TRBD1 . TRBV7-9 TGTGCCAGCACCTCACAGGGGGTATACACTGAAGCTTTCTTT CASTSQGVYTEAFF
TRBJ1-2 . few TRBV4-3 TGCGCCAGCAGCCAAGATCGGGTACCCTATGGCTACACCTTC CASSQDRVPYGYTF
TRBJ2-5 . . TRBV20-1 TGCAGTGCCCACAGGAGCCAAGAGACCCAGTACTTC CSAHRSQETQYF
TRBJ1-1 . . TRBV29-1 TGCAGCGTTGAATTCGGCGTCTCGGACACTGAAGCTTTCTTT CSVEFGVSDTEAFF
TRBJ2-1 . few TRBV11-2 TGTGCCAGCAGCTTAGATCTAGCCAGGGGCAGGGGGGGCGAGCAGTTCTTC CASSLDLARGRGGEQFF
TRBJ2-1 TRBD2 few TRBV12-5 TGTGCTAGTGGCCATATAGCGGGGCTTTACAATGAGCAGTTCTTC CASGHIAGLYNEQFF
TRBJ2-5 . . TRBV15 TGTGCCACCAGCAGAGATTTTCTTCTTGGAGAGACCCAGTACTTC CATSRDFLLGETQYF
TRBJ2-7 . few TRBV10-3 TGTGCACAAAGGGGGGAGTACTCCAGCTCCTACGAGCAGTACTTC CAQRGEYSSSYEQYF
TRBJ2-6 . . TRBV5-1 TGCGCCAGCAGCCCGGAAGGGACGGTAGCTGGGGCCAACGTCCTGACTTTC CASSPEGTVAGANVLTF
TRBJ2-3 TRBD2 . TRBV6-2/TRBV6-3 TGTGCCAGCAGGGCTTTTAGCGGGGGATCAAGCACAGATACGCAGTATTTT CASRAFSGGSSTDTQYF
TRBJ2-5 TRBD1 . TRBV18 TGTGCCAGCTCAACAGGGGTCTTGGAAAATGAGCAGTACTTC CASSTGVLENEQYF
TRBJ1-2 TRBD1 . TRBV9 TGTGCCAGCAGCGCCCGGGACAGCTCGAGGGGCTACACCTTC CASSARDSSRGYTF
TRBJ1-1 . . TRBV6-1 TGTGCCAGGGGGAGGAGGCCTTTGAACACTGAAGCTTTCTTT CARGRRPLNTEAFF
TRBJ2-1 TRBD2 many TRBV11-2 TGTGCCAGCAGCCCTGGACTAGCGGGAGTAGGAGGGGAGCAGTTCTTC CASSPGLAGVGGEQFF
TRBJ2-3 . . TRBV24-1 TGTGCCACCAGTGTAGGGGTAACCGATACGCAGTATTTT CATSVGVTDTQYF
TRBJ2-2 . . TRBV20-1 TGCAGTGTAACCGGGGCCGGCACCGGGGAGCTGTTTTTT CSVTGAGTGELFF
TRBJ2-2 . . TRBV25-1 TGTGCCAGCAATGAATTGGCCGACGCCGGGGAGCTGTTTTTT CASNELADAGELFF
TRBJ1-1 . few TRBV5-1 TGCGCCAGCAGCCAAAGCGGACGTAGGAGCACTGAAGCTTTCTTT CASSQSGRRSTEAFF
TRBJ2-3 . . TRBV5-1 TGCGCCAGCAGCTTGATGGGCTTCACAGATACGCAGTATTTT CASSLMGFTDTQYF
TRBJ2-5 . few TRBV7-2 TGTGCCAGCAGCTTAGAACTAGCTAAGCAGACCCAGTACTTC CASSLELAKQTQYF
TRBJ1-2 . . TRBV10-2 TGCGCCAGCAGTGAGTCGAGGCGGGGGGGACAAACCTATGGCTACACCTTC CASSESRRGGQTYGYTF
TRBJ2-5 . many TRBV2 TGTGCCAGCAGTGGGGGACACAGGCAAGAGACCCAGTACTTC CASSGGHRQETQYF
TRBJ2-1 TRBD2 many TRBV10-3 TGTGCCATCAGGTCCGATGGACTAGCGGGAGTAAGTTCCTACAATGAGCAGTTCTTC CAIRSDGLAGVSSYNEQFF
TRBJ1-5 . . TRBV7-9 TGTGCCAGCGCTGACGGGGGAGGAGGGCAGCCCCAGCATTTT CASADGGGGQPQHF